The T cell receptor beta chain described here comes from a study of T cells after yellow fever vaccination. About this clonotype itself: The antigen is not known.

A process of 5'RACE template switching, which added a universal primer site and UMIs, was used to make TCR cDNA. TCRdb used MiXCR to reprocess the 5' RACE reads, holding one entry per CDR3 protein. Of more than 300,000 distinct CDR3 sequences in the sample, around 10% were seen once. Study observations and caveats: Faster peaking, at day 5 versus 15, marked a secondary response that was weaker.

The CDR3 is made up of 15 amino acids. Germline loops: CDR1 SGDLS, CDR2 YYNGEE. Trimming left V 0 bases short and J 2 bases short, with 10 bases between. This clonotype was sampled from a man between 18 and 29 years old who received the YFV17D yellow fever vaccine. The chain couples TRBV9 to TRBJ2-3; TRBD1 is a possible D gene (5 bases). The material sequenced was CD4+ T cells sorted from PBMCs, taken 45 days after the yellow fever booster vaccination. CDR3 sequence: CASSVGTGYTDTQYF. The CDR3 nucleotides are TGTGCCAGCAGCGTAGGTACAGGCTACACAGATACGCAGTATTTT.